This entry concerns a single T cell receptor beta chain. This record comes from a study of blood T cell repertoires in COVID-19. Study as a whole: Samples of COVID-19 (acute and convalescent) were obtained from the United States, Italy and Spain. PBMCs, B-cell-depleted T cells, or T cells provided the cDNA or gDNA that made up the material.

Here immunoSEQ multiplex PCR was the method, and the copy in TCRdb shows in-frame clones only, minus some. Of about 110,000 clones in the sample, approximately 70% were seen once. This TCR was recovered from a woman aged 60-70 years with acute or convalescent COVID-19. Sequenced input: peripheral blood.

The chain's CDR3 is CASSLFSQGGYNEQFF. The CDR3 DNA sequence: TGCGCCAGCAGCTTGTTTTCACAGGGCGGCTACAATGAGCAGTTCTTC. The chain links TRBV5-1 to TRBJ2-1, with TRBD1 as a possible D gene (6 bases). The CDR3 runs 16 residues. The V and J ends lost 1 base and 3 bases respectively, with 14 bases between them. Germline-derived CDR1 and CDR2 are SGHRS and YFSETQ. Drawing the rest from reference TRBV5-1 and TRBJ2-1, the complete variable domain is KAGVTQTPRYLIKTRGQQVTLSCSPISGHRSVSWYQQTPGQGLQFLFEYFSETQRNKGNFPGRFSGRQFSNSRSEMNVSTLELGDSALYLCASSLFSQGGYNEQFFGPGTRLTVL.